This T cell receptor (beta chain) appears in the sequencing data of a study of blood T cell repertoires in COVID-19. Libraries were prepared by immunoSEQ multiplex PCR; TCRdb keeps only in-frame clonotypes and omits some of them. The table lists hundreds of thousands of clones, more than 80% of them singletons. V lost 10 bases, J lost 7 bases, and 21 bases lay in between. This CDR3 contains 14 residues. Germline V lookup: CDR1 SGHRS, CDR2 YFSETQ. This clone was recorded only once. This chain joins TRBV5-1 and TRBJ2-1; D uncertain. This receptor was identified in a man aged 18 to 29 who had recovered from COVID-19. Sequenced material: PBMCs or T cells enriched from blood (not recorded which). CDR3 sequence (DNA): TGCGCCCGTCCACACGTCGGGTTTGAGAATGAGCAGTTCTTC. Its translation: CARPHVGFENEQFF.